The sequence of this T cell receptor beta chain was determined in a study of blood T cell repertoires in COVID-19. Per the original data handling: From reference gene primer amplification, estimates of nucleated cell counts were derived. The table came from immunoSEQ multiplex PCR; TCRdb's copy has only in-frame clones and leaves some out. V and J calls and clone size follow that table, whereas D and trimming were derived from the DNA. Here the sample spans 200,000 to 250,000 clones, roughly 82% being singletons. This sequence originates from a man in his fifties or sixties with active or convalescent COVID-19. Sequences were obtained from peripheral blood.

The chain's CDR3 is CARSLPGLVGDEQFF. CDR3 bases: TGTGCCAGAAGCTTGCCGGGACTAGTAGGGGATGAGCAGTTCTTC. The rearrangement links TRBV5-3 to TRBJ2-1; 8 nucleotides match TRBD2. TRBV5-3 counts as an open reading frame of uncertain function. Trimming took 1 base from V and 8 from J; bases not matched to a gene: 8. CDR3 size: 15 residues.